One sample yielded the 15 T cell receptor beta chains listed below, sequenced in a study of human T cells and chemical hapten exposure. Documented time point: pre-sensitization, week 0. Indicated treatment: therapeutic diphenylcyclopropenone sensitization with weekly scalp DPC. TCRdb re-analysed the RACE reads in MiXCR, keeping a single row per CDR3 protein. There are around 250,000 distinct CDR3 sequences in the sample; approximately 8.4% occur only once, and approximately 2.2% lies in the top ten. The source was whole blood, collected in connection with sensitization to the hapten diphenylcyclopropenone (DPC). The source of these receptors is a woman between 40 and 55 years old with alopecia areata. Some clones in this sample may be carry-over from other donors' samples.

This clonotype was observed a handful of times. The chain employs TRBV14 and TRBJ1-2; 11 bases map to TRBD1. V was clipped by 4 bases and J by 8 bases; unmatched bases: 6. The CDR3 length is 14 residues. The germline V gene encodes CDR1 SGHDN and CDR2 FVKESK. The CDR3 DNA follows: TGTGCCAGCAGCCCCCGGGACAGGGGGGAAGGCTACACCTTC. It specifies CASSPRDRGEGYTF.

This clonotype was counted between two and nine times. This rearrangement joins TRBV5-1 to TRBJ1-5; D not certain. This CDR3 spans 14 amino acids. V was clipped by 4 bases and J by 6 bases, with 14 bases between them. Germline V gene sequence: CDR1 SGHRS, CDR2 YFSETQ. The CDR3 protein is CASSATGGSQPQHF. In DNA form, the CDR3 reads TGCGCCAGCAGCGCGACGGGAGGGAGTCAGCCCCAGCATTTT.

This clonotype was observed a handful of times. J is TRBJ1-2 and V is TRBV6-1; 7 bases are a match to TRBD1. Germline V CDR1 and CDR2: MNHNS, SASEGT. Trimming removed 6 bases from V and 2 bases from J; junction bases left unmatched: 6. There are 14 residues in the CDR3. The CDR3 loop reads CASRTQGLNYGYTF. CDR3 nucleotides: TGTGCCAGCAGGACACAGGGGCTAAACTATGGCTACACCTTC.

This clonotype has just a few counts. The chain couples TRBV2 to TRBJ2-3; D is possibly TRBD1 (5 bases). Germline assignment: CDR1 SNHLY and CDR2 FYNNEI. V was trimmed by 8 bases and J by 0 bases, leaving 15 bases between them. The CDR3 runs to 15 residues. The CDR3 is CASSAGRYSTDTQYF. The CDR3 DNA is TGTGCCAGCTCCGCAGGGCGTTATAGCACAGATACGCAGTATTTT.

The V and J genes are TRBV11-3 and TRBJ2-5, with TRBD2 identical over 8 bases. J lost 4 bases, V lost 6 bases, and 10 bases had no gene match. Germline values: CDR1 SGHNT, CDR2 YENEEA. The CDR3 is made up of 15 amino acids. The CDR3 here is CASSWSGSPGETQYF. Written as DNA, the CDR3 is TGTGCCAGCAGTTGGAGCGGGAGCCCCGGAGAGACCCAGTACTTC.

This clonotype was detected many times. CDR3 amino acids: CSVGQTNEKLFF. CDR3 nucleotides: TGCAGCGTTGGGCAGACTAATGAAAAACTGTTTTTT. The chain links TRBV29-1 to TRBJ1-4; D is ambiguous. Trimming took off 4 bases at V and 2 bases at J, with 5 bases between the two ends. The CDR3 has 12 amino acids. Germline loops: CDR1 SQVTM, CDR2 ANQGSEA.

This clonotype was recorded a few times. The gene calls are TRBV2 and TRBJ1-2, with D unresolved. V was pared by 3 bases and J by 5 bases, with 7 bases between. The CDR3 is 12 residues long. Germline CDR1 SNHLY, CDR2 FYNNEI. CDR3 region: CASSDGYYGYTF. DNA for the CDR3: TGTGCCAGCAGTGACGGTTATTATGGCTACACCTTC.

The CDR3 nucleotides are TGTGCCAGCAGCGTCAAGGGAGCAACTAATGAAAAACTGTTTTTT. It is translated as CASSVKGATNEKLFF. The genes are TRBV7-9 and TRBJ1-4; D is unresolved. Germline V gene sequence: CDR1 SEHNR, CDR2 FQNEAQ (reference sequence). V lost 5 bases and J 0 bases, leaving 10 bases between the germline ends. The CDR3 is 15 residues long.

This clonotype was observed a handful of times. The V gene is TRBV25-1, the J gene TRBJ2-2; D unresolved. Between the trimmed V and J ends, which lost 6 bases and 7 bases, there was a span of 12 bases. Germline-derived CDR1 and CDR2 are MGHDK and SYGVNS. The length of the CDR3 is 13 residues. The CDR3 DNA reads TGTGCCAGCAGCCCTATCCTCGTCGGGGAGCTGTTTTTT. Protein sequence: CASSPILVGELFF.

This clonotype was seen many times. The rearrangement joins TRBV10-3 to TRBJ1-1; D is unresolved. The CDR3 has 13 residues. The V end was cut by 6 bases, the J end by 4 bases, with 12 bases between. Germline CDR1 reads ENHRY; CDR2 reads SYGVKD. The CDR3 DNA is TGTGCCATCAGACGGATGAGAGGCACTGAAGCTTTCTTT. Translating it yields CAIRRMRGTEAFF.

This clonotype was seen a few times. The V gene is TRBV29-1, the J gene TRBJ2-1, with D unresolved. The germline V gene has CDR1 SQVTM and CDR2 ANQGSEA. The V gene lost 6 bases and the J gene lost 0 bases, with 6 bases spanning the gap. The CDR3 is made up of 12 amino acids. The CDR3 nucleotides are TGCAGCGTCTTAAGCTCCTACAATGAGCAGTTCTTC. Residues: CSVLSSYNEQFF.

This clonotype was recorded a few times. V usage is TRBV5-1 and J usage is TRBJ2-2; 15 bases map to TRBD2. Germline V gene lookup returns CDR1 SGHRS and CDR2 YFSETQ. The CDR3 totals 16 residues. J was trimmed by 5 bases and V by 4 bases; bases with no gene match: 3. For the CDR3, the DNA is TGCGCCAGCAGCCAAGGACTAGCGGGAGGGACCGGGGAGCTGTTTTTT. This sequence encodes CASSQGLAGGTGELFF.

The J gene is TRBJ1-5, the V gene TRBV7-9; TRBD1 aligns across 10 bases. Trimming took 1 base from V and 5 from J; bases not matched to a gene: 2. Germline V CDR1 and CDR2: SEHNR, FQNEAQ (reference sequence). CDR3 size: 15 residues. The CDR3 DNA reads as TGTGCCAGCAGCTTAGGACAGGGGGCCTATCAGCCCCAGCATTTT. Translated: CASSLGQGAYQPQHF.

In its sample, this clonotype was seen many times. The rearrangement joins TRBV29-1 to TRBJ2-1, with D possibly being TRBD1 or TRBD2 (5 bases each). The germline V gene has CDR1 SQVTM and CDR2 ANQGSEA. The V gene lost 8 bases and the J gene lost 5 bases, with 19 bases spanning the gap. The CDR3 runs to 14 residues. The CDR3 DNA sequence: TGCAGCCTCCAATTGGGGGAAATCGACAATGAGCAGTTCTTC. Protein product: CSLQLGEIDNEQFF.

This clonotype was observed a few times. This chain joins TRBV10-3 and TRBJ2-2; D remains ambiguous. This CDR3 is 14 amino acids long. The V gene's germline CDR1 is ENHRY and CDR2 SYGVKD. V lost 2 bases and J 4 bases, leaving 8 bases between the germline ends. CDR3: CAISEGLLTGELFF. The CDR3 coding sequence is TGTGCCATCAGTGAGGGGCTGCTCACCGGGGAGCTGTTTTTT.